The T cell receptor beta chain described here comes from a study of blood T cell repertoires in COVID-19. Study-level background: Acute and convalescent COVID-19 samples came from the United States, Italy and Spain. T cells, B-cell-depleted T cells, or PBMCs provided the cDNA or gDNA that served as material.

CDR3 length: 16 residues. Trimming left V 5 bases short and J 5 bases short, with 21 bases between. Germline V gene sequence: CDR1 SGHRS, CDR2 YFSETQ. Original analysis: Counts of nucleated cells, estimated from reference gene primer amplification, were obtained. Sequenced by immunoSEQ multiplex PCR; TCRdb stores in-frame clones only, minus some. D and trimming come from the DNA, and the V and J calls and clone size come from that table. The table has around 82,000 clones, 70% to 90% seen once. The TCR sequence derives from a man between 70 and 80 years old with active or convalescent COVID-19. V is TRBV5-1 and J is TRBJ2-3; a possible D gene is TRBD2 (5 bases). Source material: peripheral blood. The CDR3 bases are TGCGCCAGCAGTTTCACTTTGGCGGTAGGAGGAGATACGCAGTATTTT. Its translation: CASSFTLAVGGDTQYF. Based on the CDR3 plus reference TRBV5-1 and TRBJ2-3, the full variable domain is KAGVTQTPRYLIKTRGQQVTLSCSPISGHRSVSWYQQTPGQGLQFLFEYFSETQRNKGNFPGRFSGRQFSNSRSEMNVSTLELGDSALYLCASSFTLAVGGDTQYFGPGTRLTVL.